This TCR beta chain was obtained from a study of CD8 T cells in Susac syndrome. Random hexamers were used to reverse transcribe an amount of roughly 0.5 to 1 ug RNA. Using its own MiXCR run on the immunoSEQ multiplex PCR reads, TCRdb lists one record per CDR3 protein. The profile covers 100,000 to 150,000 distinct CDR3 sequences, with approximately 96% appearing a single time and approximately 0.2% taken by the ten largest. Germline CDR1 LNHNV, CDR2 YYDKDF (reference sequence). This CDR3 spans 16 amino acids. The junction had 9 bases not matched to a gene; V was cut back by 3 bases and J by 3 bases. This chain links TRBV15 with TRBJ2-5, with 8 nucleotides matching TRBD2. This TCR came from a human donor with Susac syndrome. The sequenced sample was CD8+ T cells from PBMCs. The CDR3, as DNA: TGTGCCACCAGCAGTAAGACCACTAGCGGAGAAGAGACCCAGTACTTC. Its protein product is CATSSKTTSGEETQYF.